The subject of this entry is one TCR beta chain. The record originates from a study of T-cell memory formation after mild COVID-19. Overall study: TCR clusters showed largely donor specificity.

Amplification by 5'RACE using constant-segment primers produced TCR alpha and TCR beta cDNA libraries that carried sample barcodes and UMIs. Each CDR3 protein is one row after TCRdb ran MiXCR on the 5' RACE reads. In the table there are roughly 150,000 distinct CDR3 sequences, almost 25% of which are singletons. Trimming took 0 bases from V and 2 from J, leaving 10 bases between them. Germline V gives CDR1 MNHEY, CDR2 SMNVEV (reference sequence). This CDR3 comprises 15 residues. Sequencing was performed on PBMCs or a T cell subset sorted from them (not recorded which). J is TRBJ2-5 and V is TRBV27; D possibly corresponds to TRBD1 (5 bases). This receptor was obtained from an adult woman who had mild COVID-19 (a few samples of this study predate the infection). Cell type and time point are not known. The DNA for the CDR3 is TGTGCCAGCAGTTTATCGACAGCTCTACAAGAGACCCAGTACTTC. As protein: CASSLSTALQETQYF.